This T cell receptor beta chain was sequenced in a study of early T cells in non-severe SARS-CoV-2 infection (dated by TCRdb to the early 2020s). Study-level background: Because TCR sequencing relied on bulk RNA taken from unsorted whole blood, pairing of alpha and beta chains was not possible.

Set within a cohort of healthcare workers in London, UK, this nested case-control study involved weekly PCR testing of nasopharyngeal swabs along with blood sampling. Healthcare workers were recruited during the week of the UK lockdown, between 23 and 31 March 2020, and followed weekly for up to about 15 weeks. The study at large found these results: VDJdb matching was skewed toward anti-spike CD8 responses and likely underestimated virus-specific expansions, missing private and CD4 specificities.

CDR1 is given as SEHNR and CDR2 as FQNEAQ, both from the germline V gene (reference sequence). The CDR3, from cysteine to phenylalanine, totals 12 residues. The retained sequence is limited to the CDR3, 36 bases, with the frame set at the first base. V lost 4 bases and J lost 8 bases; the stretch between them is 10 bases long. Library prep was done by 5' RACE. These reads were obtained on a NextSeq 500. In the TCR library protocol, unique molecular identifiers were attached to individual cDNA molecules to correct for PCR bias and sequencing error. Both TCR alpha and beta chains were sequenced, and tight co-correlation was observed between alpha and beta sequence abundances in each sample. Turning to the authors' computational methods: Decombinator V4 was used to annotate TCR sequences for V gene, J gene and CDR3. TCRs were defined as expanded if a significant change between any two time points was detected under a Poisson model with p below 0.0001. TCR abundances were normalised to the total number of TCRs sequenced in each sample and reported as counts per million. TRAV1-2 paired with TRAJ12, TRAJ20 or TRAJ33 defined MAIT TCRs, while TRAV10 paired with TRAJ18 defined iNKT TCRs. VDJdb, accessed 1 November 2021, was searched for CMV, EBV and SARS-CoV-2 annotated TCRs, with TCRs annotated for multiple antigens excluded. The public reads were quality trimmed at Q25 with fastp and then assembled into clones with MiXCR by TCRdb, keeping productive beta chains. Every CDR3 protein is listed once, alongside the most common genes and DNA of its rows. TCRdb's processing, not the study's, gives the V and J calls here. The table for this sample lists 45,000 to 55,000 distinct CDR3 sequences; under 14% of them were counted only once. Roughly 10% of the sample is in the top ten clones.

A few counts support this clonotype. Its antigen target is currently unknown. Qualities for individual bases were not recorded, and no much larger clone is one base off. The sequenced sample was whole blood. The sequence derives from an adult who was a healthcare worker with PCR-confirmed SARS-CoV-2 infection or an uninfected control (not recorded which). Recombination connected TRBV7-9 to TRBJ2-3, with a weak D call of TRBD1 (5 bases match). The nucleotides are TGTGCCAGCAGCTCGGACACCCGTACGCAGTATTTT. The encoded protein is CASSSDTRTQYF. The CDR3, completed at both ends by the reference TRBV7-9 and TRBJ2-3 genes, gives the full variable domain DTGVSQNPRHKITKRGQNVTFRCDPISEHNRLYWYRQTLGQGPEFLTYFQNEAQLEKSRLLSDRFSAERPKGSFSTLEIQRTEQGDSAMYLCASSSDTRTQYFGPGTRLTVL.